This TCR beta chain was sequenced for a study of T-cell reconstitution after alpha-beta-depleted transplantation in children. Study findings and constraints: A year had passed since transplant, and T-cell counts and diversity by then came mostly from newly produced T cells. Reportedly, alpha-beta T cells present about two months post-transplant originated from several hundred expanded clones of graft origin.

The library targeted TCRbeta and was prepared with unique molecular identifiers. TCRdb independently ran MiXCR on the PCR reads; one entry per CDR3 protein. The sample records around 450,000 distinct CDR3 sequences, 15% to 20% being singletons. This clonotype was picked up many times. Antigen specificity is unknown. This CDR3 has 14 amino acids. Looked up from germline, CDR1 is DFQATT and CDR2 is SNEGSKA (reference sequence). The V and J ends lost 5 bases and 5 bases respectively, with 18 bases between them. The sequenced sample was PBMCs, mostly from graft donor cells, obtained 360 days after TCRalphabeta/CD19-depleted stem cell transplant. This chain connects TRBV20-1 to TRBJ1-2, with D perhaps matching TRBD1 (5 bases). This TCR came from a boy less than two years old who had a stem cell transplant for Wiskott-Aldrich syndrome, so the T cells may come from the graft donor. The CDR3 bases are TGCAGTGCTCCGCAGCGGGGCGCGGGGTATGGCTACACCTTC. This translates into CSAPQRGAGYGYTF.